These 5 T cell receptor beta chains share one sample of origin, sequenced in a study of T-cell reconstitution after alpha-beta-depleted transplantation in children. A library of TCRbeta sequences, prepared with unique molecular identifiers, was generated. TCRdb re-called the PCR reads through MiXCR, storing one row per CDR3 protein. The profile shows about 980,000 distinct CDR3 sequences, roughly 29% of them singletons. This specimen consisted of PBMCs, mostly from graft donor cells, obtained 360 days after TCRalphabeta/CD19-depleted stem cell transplant. The receptors were sampled from a boy younger than two who had a stem cell transplant for SCID, so the T cells may come from the graft donor.

This clonotype was picked up a small number of times. The V call is TRBV7-9, the J call TRBJ1-1; no definite D call. With 5 bases removed from V and 0 bases from J, the gap between germline ends came to 13 bases. From germline, CDR1 is SEHNR and CDR2 FQNEAQ (reference sequence). The length of the CDR3 is 15 residues. CDR3 sequence (DNA): TGTGCCAGCAGCGCGCAGAATCAATTGAACACTGAAGCTTTCTTT. Amino acids: CASSAQNQLNTEAFF. Full variable domain (remainder filled in from reference TRBV7-9 and TRBJ1-1): DTGVSQNPRHKITKRGQNVTFRCDPISEHNRLYWYRQTLGQGPEFLTYFQNEAQLEKSRLLSDRFSAERPKGSFSTLEIQRTEQGDSAMYLCASSAQNQLNTEAFFGQGTRLTVV.

V gene TRBV6-2 or TRBV6-3 combines with J gene TRBJ1-6; D possibly corresponds to TRBD1 (6 bases). The germline V gene has CDR1 MNHEY and CDR2 SVGEGT. Between the trimmed V and J ends, which lost 4 bases and 7 bases, there was a span of 8 bases. This CDR3 has 13 residues. The CDR3 region has the DNA TGTGCCAGCAGTTTCCAGGGGAATTCACCCCTCCACTTT. It codes for CASSFQGNSPLHF.

This clonotype was counted once. Germline is not matched at one junction end, which may reflect a read error. This chain connects TRBV6-2 or TRBV6-3 to TRBJ2-1; 7 bases match TRBD2. CDR1 is MNHEY and CDR2 is SVGEGT in the germline V gene. The CDR3 spans 13 residues. The chain's CDR3 is CASSYSLRERESF. Written as DNA, the CDR3 is TGTGCCAGCAGTTACTCGTTAAGGGAGCGGGAATCCTTC.

J is TRBJ1-6 and V is TRBV5-1, with TRBD1 matching 10 bases. The germline CDR1 and CDR2 sequences are SGHRS and YFSETQ. This CDR3 comprises 15 residues. The junction had 5 bases not matched to a gene; V was cut back by 4 bases and J by 7 bases. The CDR3 spells CASSQTDRGNSPLHF. For the CDR3, the DNA is TGCGCCAGCAGCCAAACGGACAGGGGGAATTCACCCCTCCACTTT.

The chain employs TRBV5-5 and TRBJ1-1, with TRBD1 matching over 9 bases. Germline CDR1 reads SGHKS; CDR2 reads YYEKEE (reference sequence). Trimming took 4 bases from V and 4 from J; bases not matched to a gene: 5. The CDR3 totals 14 residues. The CDR3 is CASSPWTGATEAFF. CDR3 coding DNA: TGTGCCAGCAGCCCCTGGACAGGGGCCACTGAAGCTTTCTTT.